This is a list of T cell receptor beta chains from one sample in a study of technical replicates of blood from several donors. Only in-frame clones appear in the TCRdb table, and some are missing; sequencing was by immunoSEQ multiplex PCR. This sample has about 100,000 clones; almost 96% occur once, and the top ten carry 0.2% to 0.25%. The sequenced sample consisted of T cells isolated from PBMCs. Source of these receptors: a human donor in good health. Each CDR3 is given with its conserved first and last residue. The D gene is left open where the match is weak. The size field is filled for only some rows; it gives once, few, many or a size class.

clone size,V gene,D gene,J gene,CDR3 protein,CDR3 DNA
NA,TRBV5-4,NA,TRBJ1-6,CASSLAPGGDSPLHF,TGTGCCAGCAGCTTGGCCCCTGGGGGGGATTCACCCCTCCACTTT
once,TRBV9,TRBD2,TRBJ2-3,CASSVGTSPPNF,TGTGCCAGCAGCGTAGGGACTAGCCCGCCGAATTTT
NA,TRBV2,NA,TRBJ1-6,CASSESPGGNSPLHF,TGTGCCAGCAGTGAATCACCCGGAGGCAATTCACCCCTCCACTTT
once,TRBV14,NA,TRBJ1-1,CASSQDAWAYTEAFF,TGTGCCAGCAGCCAAGATGCATGGGCCTACACTGAAGCTTTCTTT
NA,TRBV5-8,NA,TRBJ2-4,CASSDKSKNIQYF,TGTGCCAGCAGCGATAAGAGCAAAAACATTCAGTACTTC
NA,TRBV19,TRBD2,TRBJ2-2,CASSRWTSGRAYTGELFF,TGTGCCAGTAGTAGATGGACTAGCGGGAGAGCGTACACCGGGGAGCTGTTTTTT
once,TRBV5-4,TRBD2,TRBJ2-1,CASSGIYNEQFF,TGTGCGTCTAGCGGGATCTACAATGAGCAGTTCTTC
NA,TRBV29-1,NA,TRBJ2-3,CSVEDRGDTQYF,TGCAGCGTTGAAGATCGAGGAGATACGCAGTATTTT
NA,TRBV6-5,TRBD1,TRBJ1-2,CASSRTGGFYGYTF,TGTGCCAGCAGCCGGACAGGGGGGTTCTATGGCTACACCTTC
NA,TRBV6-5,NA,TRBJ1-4,CASSYSNGPTNEKLFF,TGTGCCAGCAGTTACTCGAATGGCCCAACTAATGAAAAACTGTTTTTT
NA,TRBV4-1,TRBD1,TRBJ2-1,CASSQDVQGQRSEQFF,TGCGCCAGCAGCCAAGACGTACAGGGGCAAAGGAGTGAGCAGTTCTTC
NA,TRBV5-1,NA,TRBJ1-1,CASRNYAETEAFF,TGCGCCAGCAGAAATTATGCGGAGACTGAAGCTTTCTTT
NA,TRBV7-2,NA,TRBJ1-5,CASSLDSVMPQHF,TGTGCCAGCAGCTTAGACAGTGTTATGCCCCAGCATTTT
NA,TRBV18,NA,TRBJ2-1,CASSPPGEQFF,TGTGCCAGCTCACCCCCGGGTGAGCAGTTCTTC
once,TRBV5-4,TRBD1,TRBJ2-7,CARIGLGDRVHEQYF,TGTGCCAGAATAGGCCTTGGGGACAGGGTTCACGAGCAGTACTTC